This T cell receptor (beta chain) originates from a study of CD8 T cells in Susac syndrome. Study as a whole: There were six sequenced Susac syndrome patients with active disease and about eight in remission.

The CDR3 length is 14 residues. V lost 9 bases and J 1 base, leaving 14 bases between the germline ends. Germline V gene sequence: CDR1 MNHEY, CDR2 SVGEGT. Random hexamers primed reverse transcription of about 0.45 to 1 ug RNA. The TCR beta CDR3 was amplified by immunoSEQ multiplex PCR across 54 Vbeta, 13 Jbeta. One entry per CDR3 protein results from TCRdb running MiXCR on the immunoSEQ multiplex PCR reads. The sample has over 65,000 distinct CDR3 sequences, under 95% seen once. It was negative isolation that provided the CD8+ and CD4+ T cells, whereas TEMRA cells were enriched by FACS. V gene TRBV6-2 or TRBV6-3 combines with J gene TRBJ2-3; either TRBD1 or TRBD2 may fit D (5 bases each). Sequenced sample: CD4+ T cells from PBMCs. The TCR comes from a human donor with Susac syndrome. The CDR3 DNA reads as TGTGCCAGGCCCCCTGAGGGGTGCACAGATACGCAGTATTTT. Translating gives CARPPEGCTDTQYF.